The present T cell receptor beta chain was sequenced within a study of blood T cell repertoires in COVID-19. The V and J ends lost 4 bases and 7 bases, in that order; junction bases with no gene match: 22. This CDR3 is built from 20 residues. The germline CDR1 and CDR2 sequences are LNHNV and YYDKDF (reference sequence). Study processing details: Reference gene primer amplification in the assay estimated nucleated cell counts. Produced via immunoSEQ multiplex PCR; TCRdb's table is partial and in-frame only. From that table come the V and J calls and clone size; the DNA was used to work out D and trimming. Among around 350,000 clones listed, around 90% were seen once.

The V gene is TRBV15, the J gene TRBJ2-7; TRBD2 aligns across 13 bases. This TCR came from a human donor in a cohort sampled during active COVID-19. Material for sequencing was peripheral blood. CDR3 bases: TGTGCCACCAGCAAACTCAAAAGCCCGTTCCGACTAGCGGGAGGTTGGGAGCAGTACTTC. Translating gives CATSKLKSPFRLAGGWEQYF.